These 18 T cell receptor beta chains share one sample of origin, sequenced in a study of tumor-infiltrating lymphocytes in oesophageal squamous cell carcinoma. Via MiXCR, TCRdb re-called the PCR reads, giving one row per CDR3 protein. The table shows 15,000 or so distinct CDR3 sequences, with around 45% occurring only once. The sequenced sample was normal esophageal tissue next to the tumor. These TCRs come from a female donor with esophageal squamous cell carcinoma.

This clonotype was observed many times. The chain uses TRBV12-3 or TRBV12-4 and TRBJ2-7, with TRBD2 matching over 7 bases. The trim removed 5 bases at V and 4 bases at J, leaving 5 bases unmatched. This CDR3 comprises 13 residues. The CDR3 bases are TGTGCCAGCAGTAAGAATAGCGGGTACGAGCAGTACTTC. Protein product: CASSKNSGYEQYF.

This chain links TRBV30 with TRBJ2-7, with D perhaps TRBD1 or TRBD2 (6 bases each). The DNA end is more similar to TRBJ2-5, so the J call may be wrong. Germline CDR1 reads GTSNPN; CDR2 reads SVGIG (reference sequence). This CDR3 is built from 15 residues. CDR3 bases: TGTGCCTGGAATGGCGGAGGGGGAAGTCAAGAGACCCAGTACTTC. It translates to CAWNGGGGSQETQYF.

At least ten counts were recorded for this clonotype. The chain employs TRBV28 and TRBJ2-5; D gene uncertain. The DNA end lines up better with TRBJ2-7; the J call may be wrong. The CDR3 has 13 residues. Germline V CDR1 and CDR2: MDHEN, SYDVKM. CDR3 nucleotide sequence: TGTGCCAGCACCCCGACCGATACCTACGAGCAGTACTTC. This sequence encodes CASTPTDTYEQYF.

The V and J genes are TRBV11-2 and TRBJ2-5, with 12 bases fitting TRBD2. TRBJ2-1 explains the end of the DNA better; the J call may be wrong. The CDR3 consists of 15 residues. CDR1 is SGHAT and CDR2 is FQNNGV in the germline V gene. Written as DNA, the CDR3 is TGTGCCAGCAGGGGGACTAGCGGGCTTCACAATGAGCAGTTCTTC. Amino acids: CASRGTSGLHNEQFF.

This chain links TRBV28 with TRBJ1-5; maybe TRBD1 (6 bases). The CDR3 spans 17 residues. Deletions cut 6 bases from V and 0 bases from J, with 18 bases between. Germline assignment: CDR1 MDHEN and CDR2 SYDVKM. DNA for the CDR3: TGTGCCAGCAGACTTCCCCCAGGGGCAGGTAGCAATCAGCCCCAGCATTTT. Protein sequence: CASRLPPGAGSNQPQHF.

This clonotype is labeled as medium-sized. J is TRBJ2-5 and V is TRBV10-2; D is possibly TRBD1 (5 bases). V shed 7 bases and J shed 4 bases, with 13 bases lying between them. The CDR3 contains 13 residues. Per the germline V gene, CDR1 is WSHSY and CDR2 is SAAADI. This CDR3 reads CASTGRVGETQYF. As DNA, the CDR3 is TGCGCCAGCACCGGCAGGGTGGGAGAGACCCAGTACTTC.

V is TRBV11-2 and J is TRBJ2-3; no definite D call. Trimming took 2 bases from V and 4 from J, leaving 4 bases between them. This CDR3 comprises 12 residues. The germline gives CDR1 SGHAT, CDR2 FQNNGV. The CDR3 DNA sequence: TGTGCCAGCAGCTTAAGTCCAGATACGCAGTATTTT. As protein: CASSLSPDTQYF.

This chain uses TRBV27 with TRBJ2-3; 9 nucleotides align to TRBD1. This CDR3 contains 15 residues. Germline loops: CDR1 MNHEY, CDR2 SMNVEV (reference sequence). V shed 2 bases, J shed 2 bases, and the junction held 2 bases outside the gene matches. CDR3 loop: CASSLGTGNTDTQYF. DNA for the CDR3: TGTGCCAGCAGTTTAGGGACAGGGAACACAGATACGCAGTATTTT.

This clonotype has a single count. J is TRBJ2-1 and V is TRBV7-3; 12 positions match TRBD2. The J call may be incorrect, as the DNA end agrees better with TRBJ2-7. CDR3 length: 16 residues. The germline V gene has CDR1 SGHTA and CDR2 FQGTGA. The CDR3 sequence: CASSLSLAGGVNEQYF. CDR3 nucleotide sequence: TGTGCCAGCAGCTTATCCCTAGCGGGAGGGGTCAATGAGCAGTACTTC.

This clonotype was seen many times. A much larger clone differs by one base, so this may be a read error. The rearrangement uses TRBV24-1 and TRBJ2-7, with D possibly being TRBD1 or TRBD2 (5 bases each). Germline CDR1 KGHDR, CDR2 SFDVKD. The CDR3 totals 13 residues. V gave up 9 bases and J gave up 7 bases, with 18 bases separating them. The CDR3 coding sequence is TGTGCCACCGCTGGGGCGCTAGCTCATGAGCAGTACTTC. This encodes CATAGALAHEQYF.

The J gene is TRBJ1-2, the V gene TRBV19; maybe TRBD1 (5 bases). The CDR3 length is 13 residues. From germline, CDR1 is LNHDA and CDR2 SQIVND (reference sequence). Trimming removed 11 bases at V and 2 bases at J, with 15 bases between. The CDR3 protein is CASGPGRNYGYTF. The CDR3 region has the DNA TGTGCCTCAGGGCCTGGGCGGAACTATGGCTACACCTTC.

This clonotype has at least ten counts. A junction end diverges from the germline sequence, so it may reflect a read error. The chain couples TRBV7-7 to TRBJ1-4; 11 positions agree with TRBD1. In germline, CDR1 is SSHAT, CDR2 FNYEAQ (reference sequence). The CDR3 has 15 residues. This chain's CDR3 is CASSQLDRGREKLFF. In nucleotides, the CDR3 is TGTGCTAGCAGCCAGTTGGACAGGGGGCGCGAAAAACTGTTTTTT.

Comment on this clonotype: The junction shows a germline mismatch at one end, possibly a read error. V is TRBV7-6 and J is TRBJ2-3; D is perhaps TRBD1 (5 bases). Near its end, the DNA agrees better with TRBJ2-5, so the J call may be wrong. Germline V gives CDR1 SGHVS, CDR2 FNYEAQ. The CDR3 totals 13 residues. For the CDR3, the DNA is TGTGCTAGCAGCATCAACAGGCAAGAGACCCAGTACTTC. Translation: CASSINRQETQYF.

CDR3 nucleotides: TGTGCCAGCAGCCCCAAGGGCGGGAGGTTCTCCGAGCAGTACTTC. Translation gives CASSPKGGRFSEQYF. This chain links TRBV7-2 with TRBJ2-1, with 8 bases lining up with TRBD2. The DNA end is a closer match to TRBJ2-7, so the J assignment may be wrong. This CDR3 is 15 amino acids long. CDR1 is SGHTA, CDR2 FQGNSA, per germline.

This clonotype is medium-sized (0.01 to 0.1%) within its sample. The chain recombines TRBV7-2 with TRBJ1-4; TRBD1 aligns across 7 bases. This CDR3 has 16 residues. With 1 base clipped from V and 5 bases from J, the junction kept 7 bases outside the gene matches. The germline V gene encodes CDR1 SGHTA and CDR2 FQGNSA. In DNA form, the CDR3 reads TGTGCCAGCAGCTTAGAACCGGGACAGAGAAATGAAAAACTGTTTTTT. It encodes CASSLEPGQRNEKLFF.

As concerns this clonotype: A much larger clone differs by one base, so this may be a read error. The CDR3 loop is CASSRLGTPKAIF. The CDR3 DNA sequence: TGTGCCAGCAGCCGATTAGGGACTCCTAAAGCTATCTTT. J is TRBJ1-1 and V is TRBV14; weak D call: TRBD1 (5 bases). CDR1 and CDR2 from the germline V gene are SGHDN and FVKESK. The CDR3 has 13 amino acids.

The count of this clonotype is one. Lacking the conserved final phenylalanine or tryptophan, this CDR3 likely reflects a read error. The limits of the CDR3 on the DNA are not certain, so only TCRdb's listed CDR3 is given. CDR3 sequence reads: CSAMTGEEYGYTFGS. The gene calls are TRBV20-1 and TRBJ2-7; the table calls TRBD1, which could not be checked here. The length of the CDR3 is 15 amino acids, counting both ends. Germline V gene data show CDR1 as DFQATT and CDR2 as SNEGSKA (reference sequence).

V is TRBV7-2 and J is TRBJ2-5; 7 bases fit TRBD2. The J segment lost 1 base and the V segment lost 0 bases, leaving 2 bases of the junction unmatched. The V gene's germline CDR1 is SGHTA and CDR2 FQGNSA. The CDR3 has 15 residues. This CDR3 reads CASSLAASGQETQYF. In DNA form, the CDR3 reads TGTGCCAGCAGCTTAGCGGCTAGCGGCCAAGAGACCCAGTACTTC.